Listed here are 18 T cell receptor beta chains from one sample, sequenced in a study of regulatory T cells in long-lasting Graves disease. The time point was: newly diagnosed GD, antithyroid drugs for less than 3 months. Making the TCR library involved RNA that had been extracted from PBMCs. In building TCR beta libraries, iRepertoire HTBI primers were used together with Arm-PCR of CDR3 regions. TCRdb used MiXCR to reprocess the multiplex PCR reads, holding one entry per CDR3 protein. The sample yields 520,000 or so distinct CDR3 sequences, around 12% seen once. These data were also filed under a second study, of T cells in Graves' hyperthyroidism and ophthalmopathy.

The starting material was peripheral blood mononuclear cells (PBMCs), obtained at new diagnosis, from a patient treated with antithyroid drugs. The receptors originated from a woman aged 30 to 39 with Graves disease.

This clonotype occurred many times. The chain employs TRBV13 and TRBJ2-1; TRBD1 aligns across 8 bases. Per germline, CDR1 PRHDT and CDR2 FYEKMQ (reference sequence). J gave up 6 bases and V 2 bases, and 6 bases lay outside the gene matches. The CDR3 spans 15 residues. The CDR3 DNA sequence: TGTGCCAGCAGCTTAACAGGGGGTCTAGGCAATGAGCAGTTCTTC. It specifies CASSLTGGLGNEQFF.

This clonotype was observed a handful of times. The rearrangement uses TRBV6-5 and TRBJ2-2; TRBD2 might be the D (6 bases). V was trimmed by 0 bases and J by 6 bases, leaving 17 bases between them. Germline-derived CDR1 and CDR2 are MNHEY and SVGAGI. This CDR3 has 17 amino acids. CDR3 in amino acids: CASSYSGLATIPGELFF. CDR3 nucleotide sequence: TGTGCCAGCAGTTACTCGGGCCTAGCGACTATACCCGGGGAGCTGTTTTTT.

This clonotype was seen repeatedly, ten times or more. The rearrangement uses TRBV11-2 and TRBJ1-4; D call uncertain. Looked up from germline, CDR1 is SGHAT and CDR2 is FQNNGV. Trimming stripped 0 bases from V and 1 base from J, with 6 bases between. The CDR3 contains 15 residues. The CDR3 DNA sequence: TGTGCCAGCAGCTTAGAATTGAGAACTAATGAAAAACTGTTTTTT. It specifies CASSLELRTNEKLFF.

Ten or more counts support this clonotype. This chain links TRBV5-1 with TRBJ1-1; possibly TRBD1 for D (6 bases). Germline V lookup: CDR1 SGHRS, CDR2 YFSETQ. V dropped 1 base and J dropped 1 base, with 20 bases sitting between them. The CDR3 is 18 amino acids. CDR3 residues: CASSLMPSGGGTNTEAFF. CDR3 sequence (DNA): TGCGCCAGCAGCTTGATGCCTTCGGGGGGCGGGACGAACACTGAAGCTTTCTTT.

This clonotype was detected ten times or more. The rearrangement joins TRBV3-1 to TRBJ1-1; the D is unclear. V was pared by 0 bases and J by 2 bases, with 10 bases between. CDR1 is LGHDT and CDR2 is YNNKEL in the germline V gene (reference sequence). This CDR3 region has 15 residues. The DNA of the CDR3 is TGTGCCAGCAGCCAAGAAGCTCGGATAAACACTGAAGCTTTCTTT. Its translation: CASSQEARINTEAFF.

Ten or more counts support this clonotype. This chain uses TRBV2 with TRBJ2-5; D is uncertain. V was pared by 4 bases and J by 2 bases, with 5 bases between. The CDR3 runs 12 residues. Germline values: CDR1 SNHLY, CDR2 FYNNEI. CDR3: CASSGQQETQYF. CDR3 in DNA: TGTGCCAGCAGTGGGCAGCAAGAGACCCAGTACTTC.

Only a few counts were recorded for this clonotype. Given a far larger clone just one base away, this is likely a sequencing read error. This sequence joins TRBV6-2 or TRBV6-3 and TRBJ2-6; D is unresolved. Germline values: CDR1 MNHEY, CDR2 SVGEGT. Trimming cost V 2 bases and J 0 bases, with 5 bases left between them. CDR3 length equals 15 residues. CDR3: CASSYESSGANVLTF. The CDR3 nucleotides are TGTGCCAGCAGTTACGAGAGCTCTGGGGCCAACGTCCTGACTTTC.

This clonotype was observed many times. The CDR3 DNA follows: TGCAGTGCTAGTTACGATTCCTACGAGCAGTACTTC. Its translation: CSASYDSYEQYF. The gene calls are TRBV20-1 and TRBJ2-7; D unresolved. V was shortened by 3 bases and J by 1 base, with 7 bases between the two germline ends. The CDR3 is 12 residues long. Per the germline V gene, CDR1 is DFQATT and CDR2 is SNEGSKA (reference sequence).

At least ten counts were recorded for this clonotype. This chain connects TRBV27 to TRBJ1-5, with D unclear. CDR1 is MNHEY and CDR2 is SMNVEV in the germline V gene (reference sequence). CDR3 length equals 13 residues. The V and J ends lost 3 bases and 6 bases respectively, with 9 bases between them. The DNA of the CDR3 is TGTGCCAGCAGTTTTCGGTCGGGTCAGCCCCAGCATTTT. Translating it yields CASSFRSGQPQHF.

This clonotype showed up many times. The chain recombines TRBV13 with TRBJ2-7; unclear D gene. The CDR3 runs to 15 residues. Trimming shortened V by 0 bases and J by 1 base, and 10 bases separated the two germline ends. Per germline, CDR1 PRHDT and CDR2 FYEKMQ (reference sequence). CDR3 bases: TGTGCCAGCAGCTTAGGTCCGACATTTTCCTACGAGCAGTACTTC. It specifies CASSLGPTFSYEQYF. The full variable domain, its missing parts supplied by reference TRBV13 and TRBJ2-7, is AAGVIQSPRHLIKEKRETATLKCYPIPRHDTVYWYQQGPGQDPQFLISFYEKMQSDKGSIPDRFSAQQFSDYHSELNMSSLELGDSALYFCASSLGPTFSYEQYFGPGTRLTVT.

This clonotype has a handful of counts. In nucleotides, the CDR3 is TGTGCCAGCAGCGTAGGAGGGACAGGTTATGGCTACACCTTC. Translating it yields CASSVGGTGYGYTF. The chain uses TRBV9 and TRBJ1-2; 8 bases align to TRBD1. V was clipped by 0 bases and J by 5 bases; unmatched bases: 3. CDR3 length: 14 residues. Germline values: CDR1 SGDLS, CDR2 YYNGEE.

This clonotype was observed at least ten times. J is TRBJ1-1 and V is TRBV27, with 7 bases aligning to TRBD1. The CDR3 contains 15 residues. Germline V gene sequence: CDR1 MNHEY, CDR2 SMNVEV (reference sequence). V was pared by 6 bases and J by 3 bases, with 10 bases of the junction left unmatched. The DNA for the CDR3 is TGTGCCAGCAGCTCATACAGGGGAGAAGACACTGAAGCTTTCTTT. Its translation: CASSSYRGEDTEAFF.

The table lists this clonotype with a count of one. A much larger clone is a single base away; this may be a read error. The J gene is TRBJ1-5, the V gene TRBV6-1; D unresolved. The CDR3 totals 14 residues. Germline CDR1 MNHNS, CDR2 SASEGT. CDR3 region: CASRPSFDNQSQHF. The CDR3 nucleotides read TGTGCCAGCAGGCCATCCTTCGACAATCAGTCCCAGCATTTT.

Many counts were recorded for this clonotype. The chain recombines TRBV7-2 with TRBJ1-2; TRBD1 matches at 8 bases. Germline lookup yields CDR1 SGHTA and CDR2 FQGNSA. The junction had 10 bases not matched to a gene; V was cut back by 10 bases and J by 6 bases. This CDR3 contains 13 residues. This chain's CDR3 is CATRGQGEDGYTF. The CDR3 nucleotides are TGTGCCACCCGTGGACAGGGCGAGGATGGCTACACCTTC.

The chain carries TRBV5-1 and TRBJ2-2; D uncertain. The V end lost 2 bases, the J end lost 4 bases, and 9 bases lay between the germline ends. The germline V gene has CDR1 SGHRS and CDR2 YFSETQ. The length of the CDR3 is 14 residues. This chain's CDR3 is CASSLGISTGELFF. The CDR3 DNA sequence: TGCGCCAGCAGCTTAGGGATCAGCACCGGGGAGCTGTTTTTT. Full variable domain (outside the CDR3, taken from reference TRBV5-1 and TRBJ2-2): KAGVTQTPRYLIKTRGQQVTLSCSPISGHRSVSWYQQTPGQGLQFLFEYFSETQRNKGNFPGRFSGRQFSNSRSEMNVSTLELGDSALYLCASSLGISTGELFFGEGSRLTVL.

The chain has TRBV7-9 and TRBJ2-1, with 9 bases fitting TRBD2. V lost 6 bases to trimming and J lost 4 bases; unmatched junction nucleotides: 10. Looked up from germline, CDR1 is SEHNR and CDR2 is FQNEAQ (reference sequence). This CDR3 contains 16 residues. CDR3 DNA sequence: TGTGCCAGCAGTCCGACCTGGCTAGCGGGATACAATGAGCAGTTCTTC. Protein product: CASSPTWLAGYNEQFF.

At least ten counts were recorded for this clonotype. The chain joins TRBV28 to TRBJ2-7; a possible D gene is TRBD1 (6 bases). Trimming left V 3 bases short and J 5 bases short, with 17 bases between. Germline lookup yields CDR1 MDHEN and CDR2 SYDVKM. The CDR3 is made up of 15 amino acids. CDR3 region: CASSLKWDTYHEQYF. Here the CDR3 DNA reads TGTGCCAGCAGTTTGAAGTGGGACACCTACCACGAGCAGTACTTC.

This clonotype was seen only once. This sequence joins TRBV15 and TRBJ2-3, with TRBD2 matching over 8 bases. Per the germline V gene, CDR1 is LNHNV and CDR2 is YYDKDF (reference sequence). With 0 bases clipped from V and 3 bases from J, the junction kept 5 bases outside the gene matches. The CDR3 covers 16 residues. CDR3 nucleotides: TGTGCCACCAGCAGAGATGACCGCGGGAGGACAGATACGCAGTATTTT. This gives the protein CATSRDDRGRTDTQYF.